The 4 T cell receptor beta chains presented below share a single source sample, sequenced in a study of esophageal squamous cell carcinoma under preoperative chemotherapy. Time point defined: after preoperative PTX-NDP chemotherapy. Using its own MiXCR run on the PCR reads, TCRdb lists one record per CDR3 protein. The table has about 9,300 distinct CDR3 sequences, roughly half seen once. The specimen was obtained from a patient given preoperative chemotherapy. The origin of the receptors is a human donor with esophageal squamous cell carcinoma. The donor label of this sample is uncertain.

Of note for this clonotype: At one of its ends the junction is not consistent with the germline gene, which may arise from a read error. The rearrangement joins TRBV6-5 to TRBJ2-3; tentative D call: TRBD1 (6 bases). The CDR3 has 14 residues. Germline V gives CDR1 MNHEY, CDR2 SVGAGI. The CDR3: CASSYGTFIDTQYF. CDR3 DNA sequence: TGTGCCAGCAGTTATGGGACATTCATAGATACCCAGTATTTT.

About this clonotype: This CDR3 is missing its conserved last phenylalanine or tryptophan, likely due to a read error. No DNA is shown, since the ends of the CDR3 on it are uncertain; the CDR3 is the one TCRdb lists. V gene TRBV7-8 combines with J gene TRBJ2-6; TRBD2, as called in the table, went unchecked against the DNA. Including both end residues, the CDR3 is 16 amino acids long. Germline CDR1 reads SGHVS; CDR2 reads FQNEAQ. CDR3 residues: CASSSGTSVYEQYFGA.

This clonotype has a handful of counts. This sequence joins TRBV3-1 and TRBJ1-5; D gene ambiguous. The V end was cut by 3 bases, the J end by 5 bases, with 14 bases between. From germline, CDR1 is LGHDT and CDR2 YNNKEL (reference sequence). The CDR3 runs to 15 residues. The CDR3 loop is CASSHRGGRDQPQHF. CDR3 DNA sequence: TGTGCCAGCAGCCACCGTGGAGGAAGGGATCAGCCCCAGCATTTT.

The genes are TRBV12-3 or TRBV12-4 and TRBJ2-1; D is undetermined. Deletions cut 7 bases from V and 7 bases from J, with 14 bases between. The CDR3 runs 13 residues. The CDR3 region has the DNA TGTGCCAGCACTCCCCGCGACCGGAATGAGCAGTTCTTC. Residues: CASTPRDRNEQFF.